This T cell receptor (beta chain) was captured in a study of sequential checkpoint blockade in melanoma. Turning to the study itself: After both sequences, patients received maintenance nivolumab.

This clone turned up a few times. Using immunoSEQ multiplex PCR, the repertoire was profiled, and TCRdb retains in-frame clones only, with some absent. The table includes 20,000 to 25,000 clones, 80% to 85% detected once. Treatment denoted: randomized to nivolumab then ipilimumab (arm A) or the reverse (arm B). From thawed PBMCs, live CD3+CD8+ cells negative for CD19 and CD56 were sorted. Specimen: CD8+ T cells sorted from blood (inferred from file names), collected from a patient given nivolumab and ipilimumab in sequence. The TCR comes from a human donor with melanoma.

CDR3 bases: TGTGCCAGCAGCTTACCGGGGGGGACCAAAGATACGCAGTATTTT. This codes for CASSLPGGTKDTQYF. V and J are TRBV7-8 and TRBJ2-3, with TRBD2 identical over 8 bases. Germline CDR1 reads SGHVS; CDR2 reads FQNEAQ. The J segment lost 5 bases and the V segment lost 2 bases, leaving 6 bases of the junction unmatched. The CDR3 contains 15 residues.